This T cell receptor (beta chain) was captured in a study of shared clonotypes between healthy human individuals. Regarding this clone: Its antigen is currently unknown.

V lost 3 bases and J lost 0; bases outside the gene matches: 2. Germline lookup yields CDR1 SGDLS and CDR2 YYNGEE. CDR3 length equals 15 residues. Across several immunoSEQ plates, the genomic DNA of each subset was split evenly. Produced via immunoSEQ multiplex PCR; TCRdb's table is partial and in-frame only. The repertoire includes 2 million to 2.5 million clones, more than 90% of them detected once, and around 0.13% sits in the top ten. General study findings and limits: A few donors showed sharing of approximately 5% of naive CD4 clonotypes. Rarefaction curves obtained for sorted subsets showed sequencing incomplete despite large depth.

This TCR came from a man aged 18-30 years in good health. Sequencing was performed on naive CD4+ T cells sorted from blood. The subset denotes: CD45RA+ positively selected. The chain is built from TRBV9 and TRBJ2-1; 8 bases agree with TRBD1. CDR3 DNA sequence: TGTGCCAGCAGCGCAGGGGGCAACTCCTACAATGAGCAGTTCTTC. Its translation is CASSAGGNSYNEQFF.